This T cell receptor beta chain is drawn from a study of T cell changes during pregnancy in multiple sclerosis. CDR3 size: 13 residues. Germline loops: CDR1 MNHNY, CDR2 SVGAGI (reference sequence). V was trimmed by 0 bases and J by 5 bases, leaving 6 bases between them. Clones were read by immunoSEQ multiplex PCR, and TCRdb kept only the in-frame ones, dropping some. The sample holds about 59,000 clones, over 80% seen once. The TCR originated in a female donor with multiple sclerosis, enrolled in a pregnancy study. The chain combines TRBV6-6 with TRBJ2-3; no definite D call. The input for sequencing was peripheral blood, taken in the first trimester of pregnancy. As DNA, the CDR3 is TGTGCCAGCAGTTACTCGGGCTTAGATACGCAGTATTTT. Its protein product is CASSYSGLDTQYF.